Sequencing of this TCR beta chain was carried out in a study of shared clonotypes between healthy human individuals. Clones were read by immunoSEQ multiplex PCR, and TCRdb kept only the in-frame ones, dropping some. The profile shows 2.3 million or so clones, approximately 95% of them singletons. Worth noting for this clone: Its matching antigen is unknown.

Germline assignment: CDR1 SGHAT and CDR2 FQNNGV. This CDR3 has 15 residues. The V gene lost 3 bases and the J gene lost 0 bases, with 12 bases spanning the gap. Study results and limitations: Naive subsets usually exceeded memory subsets in estimated richness.

The receptor was isolated from a man aged 18-30 years in good health. Some clones in this sample may be carry-over from other donors' samples. The J gene is TRBJ2-7, the V gene TRBV11-2; D is unclear. The source material was naive CD4+ T cells from PBMCs. As to subset: CD45RA+ positively selected. CDR3 coding DNA: TGTGCCAGCAGCTTTACTCTGGGATACTCCTACGAGCAGTACTTC. Translation: CASSFTLGYSYEQYF.